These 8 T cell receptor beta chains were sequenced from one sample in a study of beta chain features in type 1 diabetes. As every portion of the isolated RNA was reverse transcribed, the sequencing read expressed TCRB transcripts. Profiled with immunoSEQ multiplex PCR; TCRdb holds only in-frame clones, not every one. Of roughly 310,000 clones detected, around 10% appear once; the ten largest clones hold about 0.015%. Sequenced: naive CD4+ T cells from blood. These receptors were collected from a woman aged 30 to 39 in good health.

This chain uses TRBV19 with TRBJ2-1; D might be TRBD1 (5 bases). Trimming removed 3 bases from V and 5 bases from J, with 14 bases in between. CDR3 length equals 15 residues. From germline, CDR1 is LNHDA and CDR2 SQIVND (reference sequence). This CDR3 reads CASSISLGHHNEQFF. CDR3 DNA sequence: TGTGCCAGTAGTATTAGCTTAGGACACCACAATGAGCAGTTCTTC.

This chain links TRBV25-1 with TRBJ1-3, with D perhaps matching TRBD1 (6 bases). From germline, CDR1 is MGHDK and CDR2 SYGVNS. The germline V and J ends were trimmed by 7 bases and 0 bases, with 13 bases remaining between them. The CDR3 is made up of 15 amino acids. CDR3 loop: CASTATGISGNTIYF. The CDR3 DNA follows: TGTGCCAGCACGGCGACAGGAATCTCTGGAAACACCATATATTTT.

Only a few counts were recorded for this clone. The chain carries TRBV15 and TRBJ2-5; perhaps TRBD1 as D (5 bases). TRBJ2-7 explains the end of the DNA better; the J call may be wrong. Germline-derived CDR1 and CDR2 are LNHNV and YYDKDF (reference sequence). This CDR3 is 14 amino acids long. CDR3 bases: TGTGCCACCAGCAGAGAGGACATTACCTACGAGCAGTACTTC. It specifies CATSREDITYEQYF.

CDR3 coding DNA: TGTGCCAGCAGCACTGGACCTACGGAGGGGGCTCAGTACTTC. Residues: CASSTGPTEGAQYF. This chain links TRBV11-1 with TRBJ2-5; D perhaps matches TRBD1 (7 bases). There are 14 residues in the CDR3. Per the germline V gene, CDR1 is SGHAT and CDR2 is FQDESV (reference sequence). V lost 5 bases and J lost 11, with 21 bases in between.

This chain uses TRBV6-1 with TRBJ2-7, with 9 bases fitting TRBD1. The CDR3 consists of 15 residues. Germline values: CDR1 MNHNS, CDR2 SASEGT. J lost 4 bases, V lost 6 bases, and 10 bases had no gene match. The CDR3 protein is CASSLGGTGLYEQYF. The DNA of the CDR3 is TGTGCCAGCAGCCTAGGAGGGACAGGGTTGTACGAGCAGTACTTC.

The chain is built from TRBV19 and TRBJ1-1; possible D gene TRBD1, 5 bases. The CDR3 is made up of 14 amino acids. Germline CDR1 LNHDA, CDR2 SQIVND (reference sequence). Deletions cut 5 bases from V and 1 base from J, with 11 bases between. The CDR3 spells CASSPRRENTEAFF. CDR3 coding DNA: TGTGCCAGTAGTCCGCGCAGGGAGAACACTGAAGCTTTCTTT.

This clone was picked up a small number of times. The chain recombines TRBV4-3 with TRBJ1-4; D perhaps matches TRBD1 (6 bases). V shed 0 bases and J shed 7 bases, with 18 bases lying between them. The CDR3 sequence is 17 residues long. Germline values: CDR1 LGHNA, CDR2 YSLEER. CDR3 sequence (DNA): TGCGCCAGCAGCCAAGAAGGCTCCTGGGGGCAGGGTGAAAAACTGTTTTTT. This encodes CASSQEGSWGQGEKLFF.

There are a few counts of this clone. CDR3 coding DNA: TGTGCCAGCTCGACAGGGGCCAATCAGCCCCAGCATTTT. Translation gives CASSTGANQPQHF. V gene TRBV6-5 combines with J gene TRBJ1-5; 8 bases line up with TRBD1. Unmatched junction bases numbered 3, after V lost 8 bases and J lost 3 bases. CDR3 length: 13 residues. Germline loops: CDR1 MNHEY, CDR2 SVGAGI.